This T cell receptor beta chain was found in a study of identical twins. In its sample, this clonotype was seen many times. TCRdb reprocessed the 5' RACE reads with MiXCR, giving one entry per CDR3 protein. Of some 500,000 distinct CDR3 sequences listed, 20% to 25% were seen once; the top ten hold around 0.9%. Germline V gives CDR1 SEHNR, CDR2 FQNEAQ (reference sequence). The CDR3 runs to 13 residues. Trimming left V 5 bases short and J 4 bases short, with 11 bases between. These data were likewise used in another study, on T cells expressing NK-cell markers.

The source material was CD4+ T cells sorted from blood. The source of this sequence is a woman under 30 in good health. The J gene is TRBJ2-5, the V gene TRBV7-9; possible D gene TRBD1, 6 bases. DNA for the CDR3: TGTGCCAGCAGCCAGGGGAGAAGAGAGACCCAGTACTTC. Translation: CASSQGRRETQYF.